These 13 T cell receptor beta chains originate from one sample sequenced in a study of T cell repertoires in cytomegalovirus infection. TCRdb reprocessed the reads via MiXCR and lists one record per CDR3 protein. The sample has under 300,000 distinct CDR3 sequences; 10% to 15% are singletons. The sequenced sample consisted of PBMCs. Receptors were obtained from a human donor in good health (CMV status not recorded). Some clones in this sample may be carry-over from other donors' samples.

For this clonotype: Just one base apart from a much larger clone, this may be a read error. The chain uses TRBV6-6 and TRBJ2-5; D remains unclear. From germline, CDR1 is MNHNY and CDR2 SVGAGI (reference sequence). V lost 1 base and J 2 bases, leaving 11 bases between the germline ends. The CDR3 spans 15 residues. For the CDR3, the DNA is TGTGCCAGCAGTTACTTGGCGGCAGCTCAAGAGACCCAGTACTTC. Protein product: CASSYLAAAQETQYF.

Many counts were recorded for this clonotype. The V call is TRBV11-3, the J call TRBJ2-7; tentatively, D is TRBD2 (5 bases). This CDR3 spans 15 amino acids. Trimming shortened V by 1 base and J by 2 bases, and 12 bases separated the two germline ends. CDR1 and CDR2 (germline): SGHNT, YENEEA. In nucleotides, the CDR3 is TGTGCCAGCAGCTTAGCACGGGGATCGGCCTACGAGCAGTACTTC. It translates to CASSLARGSAYEQYF.

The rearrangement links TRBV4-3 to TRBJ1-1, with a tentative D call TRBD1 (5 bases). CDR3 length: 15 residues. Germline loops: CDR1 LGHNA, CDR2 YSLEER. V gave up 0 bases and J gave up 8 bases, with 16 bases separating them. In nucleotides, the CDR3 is TGCGCCAGCAGCCAAGATCCTGACGGGGGACGGGAAGCTTTCTTT. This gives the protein CASSQDPDGGREAFF.

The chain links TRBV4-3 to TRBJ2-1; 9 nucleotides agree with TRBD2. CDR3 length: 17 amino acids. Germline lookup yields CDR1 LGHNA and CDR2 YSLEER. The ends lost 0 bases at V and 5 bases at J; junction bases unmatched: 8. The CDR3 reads CASSQDLPAGGNNEQFF. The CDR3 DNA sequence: TGCGCCAGCAGCCAAGATCTCCCAGCGGGGGGTAACAATGAGCAGTTCTTC.

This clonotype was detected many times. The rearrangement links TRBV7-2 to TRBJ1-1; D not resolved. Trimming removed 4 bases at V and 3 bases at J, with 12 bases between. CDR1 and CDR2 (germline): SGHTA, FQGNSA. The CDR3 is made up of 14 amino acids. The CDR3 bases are TGTGCCAGCAGCTACCGACAAGCCGACACTGAAGCTTTCTTT. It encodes CASSYRQADTEAFF.

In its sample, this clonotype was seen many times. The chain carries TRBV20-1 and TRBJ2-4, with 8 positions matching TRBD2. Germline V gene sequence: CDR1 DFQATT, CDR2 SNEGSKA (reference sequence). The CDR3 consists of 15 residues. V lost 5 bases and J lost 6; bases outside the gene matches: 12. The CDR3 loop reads CSAVGLAAGGNIQYF. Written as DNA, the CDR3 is TGCAGTGCTGTAGGACTAGCCGCTGGGGGAAACATTCAGTACTTC.

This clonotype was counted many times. The CDR3 is CASRMGPLQETQYF. The CDR3 coding sequence is TGTGCCAGCAGGATGGGACCGCTACAAGAGACCCAGTACTTC. The chain employs TRBV12-3 or TRBV12-4 and TRBJ2-5; D is possibly TRBD1 or TRBD2 (5 bases each). CDR3 length: 14 amino acids. The ends were cut back, 6 bases at V and 2 bases at J, with 13 bases in the middle.

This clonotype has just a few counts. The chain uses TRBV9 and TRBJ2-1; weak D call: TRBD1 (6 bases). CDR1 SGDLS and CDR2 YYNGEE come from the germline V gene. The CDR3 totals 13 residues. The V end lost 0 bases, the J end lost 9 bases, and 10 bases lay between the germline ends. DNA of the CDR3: TGTGCCAGCAGCGTAGGGGGGCTGGGTGAGCAGTTCTTC. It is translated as CASSVGGLGEQFF.

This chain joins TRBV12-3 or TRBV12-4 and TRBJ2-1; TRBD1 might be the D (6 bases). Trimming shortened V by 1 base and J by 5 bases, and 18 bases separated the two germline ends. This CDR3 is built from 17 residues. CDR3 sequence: CASSLGDNLFPNNEQFF. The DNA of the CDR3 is TGTGCCAGCAGTTTAGGGGACAATCTCTTTCCGAACAATGAGCAGTTCTTC.

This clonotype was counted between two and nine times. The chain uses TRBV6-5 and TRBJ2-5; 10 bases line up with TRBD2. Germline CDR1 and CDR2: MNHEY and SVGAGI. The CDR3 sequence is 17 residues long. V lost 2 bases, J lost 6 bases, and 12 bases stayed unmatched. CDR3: CASSYGASGGQLKTQYF. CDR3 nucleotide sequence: TGTGCCAGCAGTTACGGAGCTAGCGGGGGACAATTAAAGACCCAGTACTTC.

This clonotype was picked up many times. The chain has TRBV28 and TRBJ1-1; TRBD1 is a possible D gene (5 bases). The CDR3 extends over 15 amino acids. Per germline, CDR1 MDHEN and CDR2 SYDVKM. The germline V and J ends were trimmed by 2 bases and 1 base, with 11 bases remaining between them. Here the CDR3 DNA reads TGTGCCAGCAGTTTACCCCAGGGTTGGAACACTGAAGCTTTCTTT. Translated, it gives CASSLPQGWNTEAFF.

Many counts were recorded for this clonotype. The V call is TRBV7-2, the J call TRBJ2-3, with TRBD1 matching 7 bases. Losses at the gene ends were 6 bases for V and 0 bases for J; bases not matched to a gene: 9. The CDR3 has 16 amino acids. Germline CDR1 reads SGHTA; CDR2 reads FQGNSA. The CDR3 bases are TGTGCCAGCAGTCGAACAGGGGACCCTAGCACAGATACGCAGTATTTT. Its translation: CASSRTGDPSTDTQYF.

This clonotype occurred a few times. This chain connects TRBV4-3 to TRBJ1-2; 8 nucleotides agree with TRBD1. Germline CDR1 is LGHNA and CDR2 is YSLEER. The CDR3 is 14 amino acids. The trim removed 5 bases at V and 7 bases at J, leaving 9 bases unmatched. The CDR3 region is CASSNGQGSGGYTF. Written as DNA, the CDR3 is TGCGCCAGCAGCAACGGACAGGGATCTGGTGGCTACACCTTC.